This passage covers 27 T cell receptor beta chains from one sample sequenced in a study of early T cells in non-severe SARS-CoV-2 infection. TCRdb reprocessed the 5' RACE reads with MiXCR, giving one entry per CDR3 protein. Of about 80,000 distinct CDR3 sequences listed, over 4% were seen once; the top ten hold around 7.8%. The source was whole blood, collected at baseline. Receptors originate from an adult who was a healthcare worker with PCR-confirmed SARS-CoV-2 infection or an uninfected control (not recorded which).

The V call is TRBV5-1, the J call TRBJ2-1; weak D call: TRBD2 (5 bases). The ends were cut back, 4 bases at V and 6 bases at J, with 17 bases in the middle. CDR1 and CDR2 (germline): SGHRS, YFSETQ. The CDR3 is 15 residues long. The CDR3 region has the DNA TGCGCCAGCAGCCCCTGGGAGCGGCCAGCCAATGAGCAGTTCTTC. Its translation: CASSPWERPANEQFF.

In this sample, this clonotype turned up many times. The CDR3 DNA is TGTGCCAGCAGCCCCAGACTAGCGGGATACAATGAGCAGTTCTTC. Translating it yields CASSPRLAGYNEQFF. The chain carries TRBV11-2 and TRBJ2-1; 11 bases line up with TRBD2. Germline CDR1 reads SGHAT; CDR2 reads FQNNGV. The trim removed 5 bases at V and 4 bases at J, leaving 4 bases unmatched. The CDR3 loop spans 15 amino acids.

This clonotype occurred a few times. The chain carries TRBV12-3 or TRBV12-4 and TRBJ2-2; either TRBD1 or TRBD2 may fit D (5 bases each). The ends were cut back, 10 bases at V and 9 bases at J, with 15 bases in the middle. This CDR3 comprises 12 residues. In nucleotides, the CDR3 is TGTGCCACCAGCAGGGAGTCCCGGGAGCTGTTTTTT. It translates to CATSRESRELFF.

This clonotype was picked up many times. The chain couples TRBV6-1 to TRBJ2-7; D is undetermined. This CDR3 spans 13 amino acids. Between the trimmed V and J ends, which lost 2 bases and 0 bases, there was a span of 5 bases. CDR1 MNHNS and CDR2 SASEGT come from the germline V gene. CDR3 sequence (DNA): TGTGCCAGCAGTGAAAACCCCTCCTACGAGCAGTACTTC. Its translation is CASSENPSYEQYF.

DNA of the CDR3: TGTGCCAGCAGCCGAGAAAGAACGTACACCGGGGAGCTGTTTTTT. It yields the protein CASSRERTYTGELFF. The rearrangement uses TRBV3-1 and TRBJ2-2; D gene unclear. The germline gives CDR1 LGHDT, CDR2 YNNKEL (reference sequence). This CDR3 is 15 amino acids long. V was trimmed by 4 bases and J by 3 bases, leaving 12 bases between them. Looking up the rest from reference TRBV3-1 and TRBJ2-2 gives the full variable domain: DTAVSQTPKYLVTQMGNDKSIKCEQNLGHDTMYWYKQDSKKFLKIMFSYNNKELIINETVPNRFSPKSPDKAHLNLHINSLELGDSAVYFCASSRERTYTGELFFGEGSRLTVL.

The rearrangement links TRBV5-1 to TRBJ2-5; 10 positions match TRBD2. Germline CDR1 reads SGHRS; CDR2 reads YFSETQ. This CDR3 comprises 15 residues. V shed 4 bases and J 0 bases; nucleotides not matched to a gene: 3. CDR3 DNA: TGCGCCAGCAGCCCCGGACTAGCGGACCAAGAGACCCAGTACTTC. As protein: CASSPGLADQETQYF.

This clonotype has ten or more counts. V usage is TRBV6-5 and J usage is TRBJ1-3; unclear D gene. With 7 bases removed from V and 0 bases from J, the gap between germline ends came to 10 bases. Per the germline V gene, CDR1 is MNHEY and CDR2 is SVGAGI. This CDR3 has 14 residues. CDR3: CASTRTVSGNTIYF. The CDR3 nucleotides are TGTGCCAGCACTCGGACCGTCTCTGGAAACACCATATATTTT.

This clonotype was detected ten times or more. The chain employs TRBV3-1 and TRBJ2-1; 7 positions match TRBD2. CDR1 is LGHDT, CDR2 YNNKEL, per germline (reference sequence). With 0 bases clipped from V and 7 bases from J, the junction kept 6 bases outside the gene matches. The CDR3 sequence is 15 residues long. The CDR3 sequence: CASSQDTREWNEQFF. The CDR3 nucleotides read TGTGCCAGCAGCCAAGATACGCGGGAGTGGAATGAGCAGTTCTTC.

This clonotype has more than one count but fewer than ten. This sequence joins TRBV2 and TRBJ2-1; 12 bases agree with TRBD2. CDR1 is SNHLY and CDR2 is FYNNEI in the germline V gene. V lost 8 bases and J lost 4; bases outside the gene matches: 0. This CDR3 region has 13 residues. CDR3 DNA sequence: TGTGCCAGCGGGACTAGCGGGTACAATGAGCAGTTCTTC. Protein: CASGTSGYNEQFF.

This clonotype was recorded at least ten times. V and J are TRBV4-1 and TRBJ2-1; D remains ambiguous. Trimming took off 4 bases at V and 8 bases at J, with 15 bases between the two ends. The CDR3 is made up of 14 amino acids. Per germline, CDR1 MGHRA and CDR2 YSYEKL. In DNA form, the CDR3 reads TGCGCCAGCAGCCCCTCACACCGTGTAGATGAGCAGTTCTTC. This translates into CASSPSHRVDEQFF.

This clonotype has only one observation. This sequence may be a read error, since a much larger clone differs from it by one base. Here the CDR3 omits its conserved ending phenylalanine or tryptophan, so a read error is the likely source. V gene TRBV11-2 combines with J gene TRBJ2-1, with D perhaps matching TRBD1 (5 bases). Trimming stripped 2 bases from V and 8 bases from J, with 13 bases between. This CDR3 spans 14 amino acids. Germline CDR1 and CDR2: SGHAT and FQNNGV. CDR3 DNA sequence: TGTGCCAGCAGCTTAACTTCCACAGGCCATGAGCAGTTCATC. This gives the protein CASSLTSTGHEQFI.

This clonotype showed up many times. This chain links TRBV12-3 or TRBV12-4 with TRBJ2-1; TRBD1 matches 8 bases. This CDR3 comprises 15 residues. V shed 7 bases and J 6 bases; nucleotides not matched to a gene: 11. The CDR3 sequence: CASIQQGVSGNEQFF. CDR3 sequence (DNA): TGTGCCAGCATCCAACAGGGGGTTAGCGGCAATGAGCAGTTCTTC.

This clonotype was found a few times. The CDR3: CAWSREGRVGELFF. The CDR3 DNA follows: TGTGCCTGGAGCCGGGAGGGCCGGGTCGGGGAGCTGTTTTTT. V is TRBV30 and J is TRBJ2-2; 8 bases are shared with TRBD2. The J segment lost 7 bases and the V segment lost 3 bases, leaving 7 bases of the junction unmatched. The CDR3 length is 14 residues. Germline loops: CDR1 GTSNPN, CDR2 SVGIG (reference sequence). Variable domain in full (rest from reference TRBV30 and TRBJ2-2): SQTIHQWPATLVQPVGSPLSLECTVEGTSNPNLYWYRQAAGRGLQLLFYSVGIGQISSEVPQNLSASRPQDRQFILSSKKLLLSDSGFYLCAWSREGRVGELFFGEGSRLTVL.

In this sample, this clonotype turned up a few times. Here the CDR3 DNA reads TGCGCCAGCAGCCAATTGGGACAGGGCGGAAAAAAACTGTTTTTT. Translated, it gives CASSQLGQGGKKLFF. The chain recombines TRBV5-1 with TRBJ1-4; 9 bases match TRBD1. V shed 4 bases and J 9 bases; nucleotides not matched to a gene: 10. The CDR3 totals 15 residues. Germline CDR1 SGHRS, CDR2 YFSETQ.

This clonotype was observed a handful of times. V gene TRBV6-5 combines with J gene TRBJ2-7, with TRBD1 matching 8 bases. The germline CDR1 and CDR2 sequences are MNHEY and SVGAGI. V shed 6 bases, J shed 0 bases, and the junction held 7 bases outside the gene matches. The CDR3 totals 15 residues. The DNA for the CDR3 is TGTGCCAGCAGCCGGACAGGGATTTCCTCCTACGAGCAGTACTTC. This codes for CASSRTGISSYEQYF.

This clonotype was picked up a small number of times. This chain joins TRBV27 and TRBJ2-1, with 8 bases lining up with TRBD1. Per the germline V gene, CDR1 is MNHEY and CDR2 is SMNVEV (reference sequence). This CDR3 has 14 amino acids. With V trimmed by 6 bases and J by 6 bases, 7 bases remained unmatched. The CDR3 coding sequence is TGTGCCAGCAGGACAGGGGCGGAAACCAATGAGCAGTTCTTC. Translation gives CASRTGAETNEQFF.

This clonotype has at least ten counts. The chain couples TRBV9 to TRBJ1-6, with D perhaps TRBD1 (6 bases). V was cut by 2 bases and J by 8 bases, with 11 bases left in between. Per the germline V gene, CDR1 is SGDLS and CDR2 is YYNGEE. There are 14 residues in the CDR3. The CDR3 sequence is CASSVGGTYSPLHF. For the CDR3, the DNA is TGTGCCAGCAGCGTTGGGGGCACATATTCACCCCTCCACTTT.

The DNA for the CDR3 is TGTGCCAGCAGTGAGGGGAGAGATACGCAGTATTTT. This gives the protein CASSEGRDTQYF. The V call is TRBV2, the J call TRBJ2-3, with a tentative D call TRBD2 (5 bases). The CDR3 has 12 amino acids. Germline-derived CDR1 and CDR2 are SNHLY and FYNNEI. V lost 3 bases and J lost 5, with 6 bases in between.

This clonotype was seen many times. The J gene is TRBJ2-2, the V gene TRBV2, with unresolved D. V was trimmed by 8 bases and J by 1 base, leaving 8 bases between them. Germline V gene data show CDR1 as SNHLY and CDR2 as FYNNEI. The CDR3 length is 13 residues. The CDR3 loop is CASPDGNTGELFF. The DNA for the CDR3 is TGTGCCAGCCCCGACGGGAACACCGGGGAGCTGTTTTTT.

This clonotype appeared many times. The chain couples TRBV18 to TRBJ1-2, with D perhaps matching TRBD1 (5 bases). Trimming removed 3 bases at V and 2 bases at J, with 10 bases between. This CDR3 has 14 amino acids. Looked up from germline, CDR1 is KGHSH and CDR2 is LQKENI. CDR3 in DNA: TGTGCCAGCTCACCTGACAGACAAAACTATGGCTACACCTTC. Protein sequence: CASSPDRQNYGYTF.

This clonotype was detected many times. The chain joins TRBV25-1 to TRBJ1-1; tentatively, D is TRBD1 (6 bases). Trimming shortened V by 3 bases and J by 7 bases, and 21 bases separated the two germline ends. The CDR3 consists of 16 residues. CDR1 and CDR2 from the germline V gene are MGHDK and SYGVNS. CDR3 in amino acids: CASSEGWGAKENEAFF. CDR3 coding DNA: TGTGCCAGCAGTGAGGGGTGGGGGGCGAAGGAAAATGAAGCTTTCTTT.

Details on this clonotype: Just one base apart from a much larger clone, this may be a read error. The V gene is TRBV7-7, the J gene TRBJ2-2, with no clear D. The CDR3 covers 13 residues. V was shortened by 5 bases and J by 6 bases, with 10 bases between the two germline ends. Germline V CDR1 and CDR2: SSHAT, FNYEAQ (reference sequence). In DNA, the CDR3 is TGTGCCAGCAGCCTGCACCTACCCGGGGAGCTGTTTTTT. Its protein is CASSLHLPGELFF.

This clonotype was seen many times. The chain links TRBV11-2 to TRBJ1-4; no reliable D call. CDR3 length equals 15 residues. Germline values: CDR1 SGHAT, CDR2 FQNNGV. V was trimmed by 1 base and J by 0 bases, leaving 6 bases between them. This chain's CDR3 is CASSLGGPTNEKLFF. The CDR3 DNA is TGTGCCAGCAGCTTAGGCGGCCCAACTAATGAAAAACTGTTTTTT.

This clonotype was seen a few times. This sequence joins TRBV19 and TRBJ2-3; maybe TRBD2 (6 bases). This CDR3 spans 14 amino acids. V lost 8 bases and J 0 bases, leaving 12 bases between the germline ends. In germline, CDR1 is LNHDA, CDR2 SQIVND (reference sequence). This chain's CDR3 is CASADYRSTDTQYF. CDR3 nucleotide sequence: TGTGCCAGTGCGGACTATAGAAGCACAGATACGCAGTATTTT.

The sample holds a few counts of this clonotype. V and J are TRBV28 and TRBJ2-7; 10 bases match TRBD2. This CDR3 has 14 residues. V trimming: 7 bases; J trimming: 7 bases; junction bases outside the gene matches: 10. The germline V gene has CDR1 MDHEN and CDR2 SYDVKM. For the CDR3, the DNA is TGTGCCAGCAAGCCAAGCGGGAGGGCCGGAGAGCAGTACTTC. Amino acid sequence: CASKPSGRAGEQYF.

The chain uses TRBV12-3 or TRBV12-4 and TRBJ2-3; D is undetermined. This CDR3 contains 11 residues. The V end lost 5 bases, the J end lost 9 bases, and 9 bases lay between the germline ends. The CDR3 nucleotides are TGTGCCAGCAGTCCAGAGGTAACGCAGTATTTT. The encoded protein is CASSPEVTQYF.

This clonotype was detected ten times or more. CDR3 DNA sequence: TGCAGTGCCCCCCAACCCGGGACTAGCGGGAGGAGGGGTAATGAGCAGTTCTTC. Protein product: CSAPQPGTSGRRGNEQFF. The chain links TRBV20-1 to TRBJ2-1, with 15 bases lining up with TRBD2. Germline loops: CDR1 DFQATT, CDR2 SNEGSKA (reference sequence). The CDR3 length is 18 residues. V lost 6 bases to trimming and J lost 7 bases; unmatched junction nucleotides: 16.